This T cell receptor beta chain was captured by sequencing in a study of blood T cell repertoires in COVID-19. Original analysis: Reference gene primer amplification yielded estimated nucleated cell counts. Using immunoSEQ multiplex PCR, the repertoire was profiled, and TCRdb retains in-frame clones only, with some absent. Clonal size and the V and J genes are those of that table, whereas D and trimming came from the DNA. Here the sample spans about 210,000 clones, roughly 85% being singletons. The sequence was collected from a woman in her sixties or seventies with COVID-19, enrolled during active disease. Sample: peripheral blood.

The CDR3 sequence is CASSFNYRSYEQYF. CDR3 in DNA: TGTGCCAGCAGTTTCAACTATCGGTCCTACGAGCAGTACTTC. The chain links TRBV27 to TRBJ2-7; D ambiguous. There are 14 residues in the CDR3. Trimming cost V 3 bases and J 1 base, with 10 bases left between them. Germline values: CDR1 MNHEY, CDR2 SMNVEV (reference sequence).